This T cell receptor beta chain was profiled in a study of cytomegalovirus exposure and HLA in healthy donors (dated by TCRdb to 2017 to 2019). Context from the whole study: In an earlier analysis of 550 to 750 of the donors, less than 350 Gb of sequence data and 90 million to 130 million unique TCR beta sequences from about 179 million T cells were reported. The study combined high-throughput TCR immunosequencing, statistical association of individual TCRs with disease status, and machine learning to predict cytomegalovirus infection status. The T cell repertoires of roughly 660 subjects were profiled by immunosequencing and related to cytomegalovirus serostatus. Besides the first cohort of 550 to 750 subjects, a separate validation cohort made up of 90 to 150 different subjects was used. Among the roughly 410 genotyped donors, roughly 80% belonged to the genetic ancestry cluster associated with self-reported Caucasian donors. Roughly five DR-DQ haplotypes were treated as single units for association and clustering because of strong linkage in the cohort. Every repertoire in the discovery cohort had been generated on one and the same sequencing platform. An early release covering some 640 HLA-typed donors comprised approximately 300 gigabases of sequencing data and around 86 million unique TCR sequences. Donor age, sex, ethnicity and CMV serostatus were collected together with the repertoire data. On average, 235,054 unique TCR beta nucleotide sequences were sequenced per donor among about 400 genotyped donors of the cohort, with 15% to 20% of those sequences being non-productive. In a later genetic analysis, genome-wide SNP genotypes for about 55% of the roughly 700 donors were used, and that subset was treated as a discovery cohort. A later analysis re-analyzed previously published TCR beta repertoires from 600 to 850 donors and added high-resolution HLA genotyping to study TCR occurrence patterns. HLA typing covered class I and class II loci at four-digit resolution. To decide whether each TCR beta V gene segment behaved as functional or pseudogenic, an earlier analysis of over 500 of the donors relied on high-throughput TCR beta sequencing. Rather than drawing on any new phenotypic data, the later analysis identified candidate immune exposures from TCR beta sequences and the way those sequences occurred across donors. The study aimed to test whether signatures of past pathogen exposure could be identified by cataloging public T cell receptors. Typing coverage differed by locus: A, B, C, DRB1 and DQB1 were typed in about 629-630 donors, DQA1 in approximately 520, DPA1 in 600 to 610, and DPB1 in roughly 450.

Receptor libraries were prepared by the immunoSEQ multiplex PCR assay. For the multiplex PCR, a mixture combining 60 forward primers for TCR Vbeta segments and 13 reverse primers for TCR Jbeta segments was used. Amplification of the CDR3 region of rearranged TCR beta genes was performed with a multiplex PCR assay on genomic DNA. The amplified TCR beta libraries were sequenced on the Illumina HiSeq System as 87-base-pair reads. As for the authors' bioinformatics: A later analysis tallied about 77 million unique TCR beta chains across the 660 or so repertoires, and approximately 12 million of those chains were shared by two or more donors. A nearest-neighbor algorithm error-corrected the raw reads and collapsed the reads into unique sequences, merging closely related sequences to remove PCR and sequencing errors. To assign V, D and J gene segments, CDR3 sequences were aligned to IMGT reference sequences. Each retained sequence needed at least a six-nucleotide match to both a V gene segment and a J gene segment. A rearrangement was called productive if the CDR3 had no stop codons and remained in frame with V and J, and every other rearrangement was called non-productive. CDR3 was defined by IMGT convention, running from the second conserved V-encoded cysteine to the conserved J-encoded phenylalanine. The earlier analysis of 587 of the donors excluded sequences that lacked an unambiguous match to a single V gene segment. In an earlier analysis of some 590 of the donors, V segments were called functional above 56.7% productive rearrangements and were called segregating when the between-donor standard deviation exceeded 5%. To diagnose cytomegalovirus status from the catalog of TCR beta chain sequences, a statistical classification framework was built. V and J gene assignment, in a later analysis, came from comparing TCR nucleotide sequences with IMGT/GENE-DB human TR gene sequences. Using the TCRdist pipeline, a later analysis assigned CDR3 sequences along with most-parsimonious VDJ recombination scenarios. In a later analysis, every TCR beta chain was defined by the combination of its CDR3 amino acid sequence and its V-gene family, and reads without a unique V-gene family were dropped. In a later analysis, several hundred highly shared, low-generation-probability nucleotide sequences were removed to address suspected cross-contamination and a sequencing artifact. In a later analysis, a clonal expansion index for each public chain was calculated from normalized within-repertoire ranks of inferred template counts. In a later analysis, generation probabilities were computed with a VDJ recombination model fitted to out-of-frame rearrangements, and the resulting probabilities were checked against IGoR. In a later analysis, TCR-TCR, TCR-HLA and TCR-CMV co-occurrence was scored with hypergeometric tests, and a repertoire-size bias correction was applied to TCR pairs. False discovery rates were estimated in a later analysis by permuting HLA or CMV assignments 20 times. A later analysis grouped co-occurring TCRs with DBSCAN, adding TCRdist sequence similarity when clustering within HLA-allele-positive subsets. Repertoires with fewer than 30,000 or more than 120,000 public chains, plus five repertoires with anomalous nucleotide sharing, were excluded from co-occurrence clustering. TCRdb carries this immuneACCESS record with in-frame sequences only. Its versions omit some clonotypes, under half of them owing to an unresolved V gene in the studies checked, with the rest unexplained. V and J calls and clone size are given by that table; D and trimming were obtained from the DNA. This sample gives 90,000 to 100,000 clones in total; more than 70% of them show up just once. The ten largest clones take up 6% to 8.5% of the sample.

At the junction V is shortened by 2 bases and J by 7 bases; bases outside the gene matches: 6. From cysteine to phenylalanine, the CDR3 is 15 amino acids long. Only CDR3 DNA remains: 45 bases, in frame from the first base. CDR1 is given as MGHDK and CDR2 as SYGVNS, both from the germline V gene. The cohort comprised several hundred healthy bone marrow donors. All cohort members were sampled while nominally healthy, although unrecorded immune exposures were likely present. The donor tested CMV seronegative, placing the donor among the 300 to 450 seronegative members of the cohort. Every donor gave a peripheral blood sample, and the peripheral blood mononuclear cells from that sample were used for TCR beta sequencing. The Qiagen DNeasy Blood Extraction Kit was used to extract genomic DNA from the blood cell samples. On this clone itself: Its antigen remains undetermined. No quality values exist for individual bases; no much larger clone is one base distant.

Overall study results and their limits: Only TCR beta chains were sequenced in this cohort, and the absence of alpha or paired-chain data limited detectable features. In a later genetic analysis, a missense DCLRE1C variant was associated with V-gene and J-gene trimming of TCR beta chains, and the association was replicated in an independent cohort. A cluster of highly shared sequence variants was judged likely to be a technical artifact of the sequencing pipeline. For the cohort, immune exposure information was limited to CMV serostatus. Because some donors lacked HLA typing at each locus, the association tests relied only on the typed subset. Assigning TCR associations to individual alleles was difficult when HLA alleles, especially DR and DQ, strongly co-occurred. In an earlier analysis of a few hundred of the donors, most TCR beta V segments were observed in productive rearrangements about 90% or about 30% of the time, broadly matching IMGT annotations. The classifier was reported to diagnose cytomegalovirus status with high specificity and sensitivity in both the original and validation cohorts. A later analysis found that TCR association rates varied across HLA loci, with DRB1 alleles showing the most associated TCRs and HLA-C alleles the fewest. The earlier analysis of fewer than 750 of the donors excluded over 15 rarely observed V segments, including chromosome 9 orphons, because counts were too low. In a later analysis, HLA-associated TCR beta chains showed more clonal expansion and lower generation probabilities than non-associated chains that were equally common. Some IMGT-functional V segments, including TRBV6-2 and TRBV6-3, could not be told apart with the 87-base-pair reads, so those segments were excluded. According to the authors, the approach could potentially be generalized to other disease states and immunological phenotypes. Across donors, most TCR sequences were observed very rarely, whereas some public TCRs were present in many individuals. A further reported finding was that TCR beta sequences accurately predicted the HLA-A and HLA-B alleles for most subjects in the first cohort. In vitro tests confirmed that a few of the cytomegalovirus-associated TCR beta chains recognize cytomegalovirus antigens. According to a later genetic analysis, donors in an Asian-associated ancestry cluster had fewer N-insertions in productive TCRs than the roughly 700-donor mean. Correlated functional status among segregating V segments might be attributable to linkage disequilibrium, but an unknown experimental factor could not be ruled out. According to a later analysis, parvovirus B19, influenza, CMV and Epstein-Barr virus appeared linked to several top co-occurrence clusters. The presence/absence analyses assumed that sequencing depth was roughly uniform across donors, and that assumption may not be true. A later analysis associated some 17,000 TCR beta sequences with specific HLA alleles at a false discovery rate of 0.05. In a later analysis, most CMV-associated TCR beta chains were found to appear HLA-restricted, with HLA associations seemingly driven largely by CMV exposure. The study gave a list of 150 to 200 TCR beta chains associated with cytomegalovirus.

The rearranged segments are TRBV25-1 and TRBJ1-4, and TRBD1 aligns with 8 junction nucleotides. The TCR originated in a female donor in good health and CMV-seronegative. Sequences were obtained from PBMCs. The DNA sequence is given as TGTGCCAGCAGTGAAAGGACAGGGCGGGGTGAAAAACTGTTTTTT. Translation gives CASSERTGRGEKLFF.